This entry features one T cell receptor beta chain sequence. Its matching antigen is unknown. The sample is drawn from a study of T cells after yellow fever vaccination. General study findings and limits: Peaking on day 5 versus 15, the secondary response was faster but weaker. A limited proportion of clonotypes was detected within both the CD4 and CD8 compartments.

TCRdb analysed the 5' RACE reads with MiXCR anew, one entry per CDR3 protein. The sample carries 350,000 to 550,000 distinct CDR3 sequences, roughly a sixth recorded once. The CDR3 runs 15 residues. The V segment lost 2 bases and the J segment 5 bases; nucleotides outside the gene matches: 7. Per germline, CDR1 SGHTS and CDR2 YDEGEE. This sample comprised PBMCs, obtained before the yellow fever booster vaccination. The origin of this receptor is a man aged 18 to 29 who received the YFV17D yellow fever vaccine. This chain connects TRBV5-8 to TRBJ1-1, with TRBD1 matching over 9 bases. The CDR3 here is CASSFRDREGTEAFF. CDR3 DNA: TGTGCCAGCAGCTTTCGGGACAGGGAGGGGACTGAAGCTTTCTTT. The full variable domain, completed using reference TRBV5-8 and TRBJ1-1, is EAGVTQSPTHLIKTRGQQATLRCSPISGHTSVYWYQQALGLGLQFLLWYDEGEERNRGNFPPRFSGRQFPNYSSELNVNALELEDSALYLCASSFRDREGTEAFFGQGTRLTVV.